This T cell receptor beta chain was retrieved from a study of T cell responses to AZD1222 COVID-19 vaccine. Background on the study: Second-dose groups at about 4 or about 12 weeks were pooled.

The germline V gene encodes CDR1 SGHRS and CDR2 YFSETQ. This CDR3 is built from 15 residues. J gave up 2 bases and V 7 bases, and 8 bases lay outside the gene matches. Data came from immunoSEQ multiplex PCR; TCRdb stores just in-frame clones and leaves some out. The sample has some 130,000 clones; around 90% are singletons. Study-wide results and caveats: The reported proportion of spike-specific TCRs targeting unmutated variant regions was nearly half. White British people made up most donors, females outnumbered males, and clonal diversity was possibly underestimated.

Regarding this clone: Its antigen is not identified.

This rearrangement joins TRBV5-1 to TRBJ1-1, with TRBD1 matching over 10 bases. The TCR was taken from an adult in good health. Sample: peripheral blood, taken on day 0 of AZD1222 vaccination. The DNA for the CDR3 is TGCGCCAGCCGGGACAGGGGCGGACTTAACACTGAAGCTTTCTTT. This codes for CASRDRGGLNTEAFF.